The entry below gives a single T cell receptor beta chain sequence along with its context. The antigen is unknown. V dropped 6 bases and J dropped 3 bases, with 23 bases sitting between them. The CDR3 loop spans 17 amino acids. This sample is drawn from a study of blood T cells in healthy people across ages. The study, taken as a whole, reports: Donors of long life had a larger count of naive CD4+ cells and greater diversity than aged donors. Per million T cells, TCR beta diversity dropped roughly linearly as age increased.

Then a second PCR, running roughly 7 to 11 cycles, was carried out with a sample-barcoded 5' primer and a J-beta primer mix. TCRdb re-derived calls from the 5' RACE reads in MiXCR, one entry per CDR3 protein. The sample holds 1.5 million to 2 million distinct CDR3 sequences, about two fifths seen once. Material for sequencing was blood. The chain recombines TRBV12-3 or TRBV12-4 with TRBJ2-5; TRBD2 is a possible D gene (6 bases). The origin of this receptor is a human donor in good health. This CDR3 is CASSLGEGFGRKETQYF. The CDR3 nucleotides read TGTGCCAGCAGCCTGGGGGAAGGGTTCGGGAGAAAAGAGACCCAGTACTTC.